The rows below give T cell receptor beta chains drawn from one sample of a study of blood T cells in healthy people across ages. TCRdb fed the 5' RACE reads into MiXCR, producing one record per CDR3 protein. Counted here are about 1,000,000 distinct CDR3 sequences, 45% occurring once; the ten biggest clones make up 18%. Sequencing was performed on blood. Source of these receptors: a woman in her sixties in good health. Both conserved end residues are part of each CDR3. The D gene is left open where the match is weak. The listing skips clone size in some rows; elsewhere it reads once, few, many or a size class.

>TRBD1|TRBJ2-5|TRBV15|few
TGTGCCACCAGCGGGGACAGGGAAGAGACCCAGTACTTC
CATSGDREETQYF
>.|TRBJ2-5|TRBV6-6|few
TGTGCCAGCAGACAAGACAGAGTCCAAGAGACCCAGTACTTC
CASRQDRVQETQYF
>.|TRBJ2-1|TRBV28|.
TGTGCCAGCAGTTTATCGCCGCAAGCGGAGCAGTTCTTC
CASSLSPQAEQFF
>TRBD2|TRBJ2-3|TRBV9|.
TGTGCCAGCAGCGTATCGGGAGGGAGCAGCACAGATACGCAGTATTTT
CASSVSGGSSTDTQYF
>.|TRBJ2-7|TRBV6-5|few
TGTGCCAGCAGTTACTTATCGGGGATCGAATCCTACGAGCAGTACTTC
CASSYLSGIESYEQYF
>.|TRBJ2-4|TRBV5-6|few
TGTGCCAGCAGCTTGAACGGGGGGCGTAAGTACTTC
CASSLNGGRKYF
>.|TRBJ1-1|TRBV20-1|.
TGCAGTGCTAGATCTAGGGGTCGAACTGAAGCTTTCTTT
CSARSRGRTEAFF
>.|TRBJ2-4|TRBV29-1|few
TGCAGCGCCACGACAGGGAGGGGCCAGTACTTC
CSATTGRGQYF
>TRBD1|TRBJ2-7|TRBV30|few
TGTGCCTGGTGGGGGACAGGGTCCTACGAGCAGTACTTC
CAWWGTGSYEQYF
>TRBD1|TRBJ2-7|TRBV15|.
TGTGCCACCAGCAGAGGTGACACAGGGGTTAGCGAGCAGTACTTC
CATSRGDTGVSEQYF